The source of this TCR beta chain is a study of graft-versus-host responses after intestinal transplantation. Study overall: Induction using anti-thymocyte globulin, followed by tacrolimus and steroids for about three years, was given to all recipients. Whole-study findings and limits: With peak circulating GvH clone levels came an association with early post-transplant HvG declines. Recipient marrow contained GvH clones, some of which appeared first in ileum or blood.

Comments on this clone: Its antigen is still unknown.

The CDR3 is 13 residues long. Between the trimmed V and J ends, which lost 5 bases and 1 base, there was a span of 7 bases. The V gene's germline CDR1 is MNHEY and CDR2 SVGAGI. Sequencing used immunoSEQ multiplex PCR; TCRdb keeps in-frame clones, though not all of them. Of some 41,000 clones listed, about 90% are singletons. The genes are TRBV6-5 and TRBJ2-3; D unclear. The source is a human patient who received an intestinal transplant, so some T cells may come from the graft donor. The input for sequencing was PBMCs, taken around 280 days after transplant. The CDR3, as DNA: TGTGCCAGCAGTGAGGTAGGCACAGATACGCAGTATTTT. Translation gives CASSEVGTDTQYF.